A selection of T cell receptor beta chains follows, all from one sample in a study of human T cells and chemical hapten exposure. TCRdb used MiXCR to reprocess the RACE reads, holding one entry per CDR3 protein. The sample contains around 57,000 distinct CDR3 sequences, approximately 9.9% of which appear only once. Sequencing was performed on whole blood, taken in connection with sensitization to the hapten diphenylcyclopropenone (DPC). All receptors come from a woman aged 35 to 49 with alopecia areata. Some clones in this sample may be carry-over from other donors' samples. The CDR3 runs from the conserved cysteine through the conserved F or W. The order of the fields is V gene, clone size, D gene, J gene, CDR3 DNA, CDR3 protein. The D gene is left open where the match is weak. Expanded clones get a size class; other rows say once, few or many, or leave the size out.

v_call: TRBV28
clone_size: NA
d_call: TRBD2
j_call: TRBJ2-1
cdr3_nt: TGTGCCAGCAGCCTGGGCGGGAGGGCTGATGAGCAGTTCTTC
cdr3_aa: CASSLGGRADEQFF

v_call: TRBV16
clone_size: many
d_call: NA
j_call: TRBJ1-4
cdr3_nt: TGTGCCAGCAGCCCTTTGGTTGATGAAAAACTGTTTTTT
cdr3_aa: CASSPLVDEKLFF

v_call: TRBV6-6
clone_size: many
d_call: NA
j_call: TRBJ1-1
cdr3_nt: TGTGCCAGCAGTCCAACAACTGAAGCTTTCTTT
cdr3_aa: CASSPTTEAFF

v_call: TRBV7-9
clone_size: NA
d_call: NA
j_call: TRBJ2-1
cdr3_nt: TGTGCCAGCAGCTTAGACGGGAGAGGGATGAATGAGCAGTTCTTC
cdr3_aa: CASSLDGRGMNEQFF

v_call: TRBV28
clone_size: few
d_call: NA
j_call: TRBJ1-5
cdr3_nt: TGTGCCAGCAGTTTATCAGGGCTGTTTACGCCCCAGCATTTT
cdr3_aa: CASSLSGLFTPQHF

v_call: TRBV10-1
clone_size: many
d_call: NA
j_call: TRBJ1-3
cdr3_nt: TGCGCCAGCAGTGACACAGACTCTGGAAACACCATATATTTT
cdr3_aa: CASSDTDSGNTIYF

v_call: TRBV29-1
clone_size: many
d_call: NA
j_call: TRBJ2-1
cdr3_nt: TGCAGCGTTGTAAGGGGCGGTGAGCAGTTCTTC
cdr3_aa: CSVVRGGEQFF

v_call: TRBV12-3/TRBV12-4
clone_size: NA
d_call: NA
j_call: TRBJ1-2
cdr3_nt: TGTGCCAGCAGTTTGTGGGGCTATGGCTACACCTTC
cdr3_aa: CASSLWGYGYTF

v_call: TRBV18
clone_size: few
d_call: NA
j_call: TRBJ2-5
cdr3_nt: TGTGCCAGCGCGGACCGCGTACAAGAGACCCAGTACTTC
cdr3_aa: CASADRVQETQYF

v_call: TRBV27
clone_size: NA
d_call: TRBD1
j_call: TRBJ2-7
cdr3_nt: TGTGCCAGCAGTTTCGGTACAGGGGCCTACGAGCAGTACTTC
cdr3_aa: CASSFGTGAYEQYF

v_call: TRBV28
clone_size: few
d_call: NA
j_call: TRBJ2-1
cdr3_nt: TGTGCCAGCAGTCGACCCCCGAACTCGGCGCCCAATGAGCAGTTCTTC
cdr3_aa: CASSRPPNSAPNEQFF

v_call: TRBV2
clone_size: NA
d_call: TRBD2
j_call: TRBJ2-3
cdr3_nt: TGTGCCAGCAGTGCGGCGGGGGGCATGGGAGATACGCAGTATTTT
cdr3_aa: CASSAAGGMGDTQYF

v_call: TRBV28
clone_size: many
d_call: TRBD2
j_call: TRBJ2-3
cdr3_nt: TGTGCCAGCAGCTCGGGACTAGCGGGAGGTTTGACAGATACGCAGTATTTT
cdr3_aa: CASSSGLAGGLTDTQYF

v_call: TRBV2
clone_size: many
d_call: NA
j_call: TRBJ1-3
cdr3_nt: TGTGCCAGCAGTACTCTGACACCCACCTCTGGAAACACCATATATTTT
cdr3_aa: CASSTLTPTSGNTIYF

v_call: TRBV2
clone_size: NA
d_call: TRBD2
j_call: TRBJ2-3
cdr3_nt: TGTGCCAGCAGCAGCGGGGGGCCGGTGGCAGATACGCAGTATTTT
cdr3_aa: CASSSGGPVADTQYF

v_call: TRBV20-1
clone_size: few
d_call: NA
j_call: TRBJ2-7
cdr3_nt: TGCAGTGCTCGCGAGACAAGTCGGTACGAGCAGTACTTC
cdr3_aa: CSARETSRYEQYF

v_call: TRBV19
clone_size: few
d_call: TRBD2
j_call: TRBJ2-2
cdr3_nt: TGTGCCACTCGCCCTAGCGGGGTAGGAGGGGAGCTGTTTTTT
cdr3_aa: CATRPSGVGGELFF

v_call: TRBV7-2
clone_size: NA
d_call: NA
j_call: TRBJ1-5
cdr3_nt: TGTGCCAGCAGCTTAAGGGGGAAAAGCAATCAGCCCCAGCATTTT
cdr3_aa: CASSLRGKSNQPQHF

v_call: TRBV6-5
clone_size: many
d_call: NA
j_call: TRBJ2-7
cdr3_nt: TGTGCCAGCAGTTACCGGGGGTTCCACGAGCAGTACTTC
cdr3_aa: CASSYRGFHEQYF

v_call: TRBV21-1
clone_size: few
d_call: NA
j_call: TRBJ2-7
cdr3_nt: TGTGCCAGCAGCCACGCTGCGTTTCGGCGGGAGACCCACGAGCAGTACTTC
cdr3_aa: CASSHAAFRRETHEQYF

v_call: TRBV12-3/TRBV12-4
clone_size: many
d_call: TRBD2
j_call: TRBJ2-1
cdr3_nt: TGTGCCAGCGTCAATAGCGGGGGCCTCGCAGTCGAGCAGTTCTTC
cdr3_aa: CASVNSGGLAVEQFF

v_call: TRBV6-2/TRBV6-3
clone_size: few
d_call: NA
j_call: TRBJ2-7
cdr3_nt: TGTGCCAGCAGGATTGCTTCGGGCGGGGCCTACGAGCAGTACTTC
cdr3_aa: CASRIASGGAYEQYF

v_call: TRBV9
clone_size: NA
d_call: TRBD1
j_call: TRBJ2-1
cdr3_nt: TGTGCCAGCAGCGAAGGGACAGGATCCTACAATGAGCAGTTCTTC
cdr3_aa: CASSEGTGSYNEQFF

v_call: TRBV10-3
clone_size: few
d_call: NA
j_call: TRBJ1-1
cdr3_nt: TGTGCCATCACTTCAGGGGTGAACACTGAAGCTTTCTTT
cdr3_aa: CAITSGVNTEAFF

v_call: TRBV18
clone_size: many
d_call: NA
j_call: TRBJ1-3
cdr3_nt: TGTGCCAGCTCACCATCCGGGGGGAGAGGAAACACCATATATTTT
cdr3_aa: CASSPSGGRGNTIYF

v_call: TRBV28
clone_size: NA
d_call: NA
j_call: TRBJ2-7
cdr3_nt: TGTGCCAGCAGTCGACCGGGCGGGTCTAGCGAGCAGTACTTC
cdr3_aa: CASSRPGGSSEQYF

v_call: TRBV6-6
clone_size: many
d_call: NA
j_call: TRBJ1-5
cdr3_nt: TGTGCCAGCAGTTACTCGGGGGGTGATAATCAGCCCCAGCATTTT
cdr3_aa: CASSYSGGDNQPQHF

v_call: TRBV7-2
clone_size: once
d_call: NA
j_call: TRBJ2-3
cdr3_nt: TGTGCCAGCAGCTTCCTACAGGGTCCCACAGATACGCAGTATTTT
cdr3_aa: CASSFLQGPTDTQYF

v_call: TRBV6-5
clone_size: many
d_call: TRBD1
j_call: TRBJ1-6
cdr3_nt: TGTGCCAGCAGCACTAACAGGGGGAATTCACCCCTCCACTTT
cdr3_aa: CASSTNRGNSPLHF

v_call: TRBV6-5
clone_size: many
d_call: NA
j_call: TRBJ1-1
cdr3_nt: TGTGCCAGCAGACGGGGAGGGGAAGCTTTCTTT
cdr3_aa: CASRRGGEAFF

v_call: TRBV28
clone_size: NA
d_call: NA
j_call: TRBJ2-3
cdr3_nt: TGTGCCAGCAGTTTGGGTTGGGCTGTCACAGATACGCAGTATTTT
cdr3_aa: CASSLGWAVTDTQYF

v_call: TRBV5-1
clone_size: NA
d_call: TRBD1
j_call: TRBJ2-6
cdr3_nt: TGCGCCAGCAGCTTCGGACAGGGGGCTGGGGCCAACGTCCTGACTTTC
cdr3_aa: CASSFGQGAGANVLTF

v_call: TRBV6-4
clone_size: few
d_call: NA
j_call: TRBJ2-1
cdr3_nt: TGTGCCAGCAGTGTAACCGCGAGCTCCTACAATGAGCAGTTCTTC
cdr3_aa: CASSVTASSYNEQFF

v_call: TRBV20-1
clone_size: NA
d_call: NA
j_call: TRBJ2-3
cdr3_nt: TGCAGTGCTATCCACCCCTTGTACCAGAGCACAGATACGCAGTATTTT
cdr3_aa: CSAIHPLYQSTDTQYF

v_call: TRBV30
clone_size: many
d_call: NA
j_call: TRBJ1-1
cdr3_nt: TGTGCCTGGAGTGGGCAGGGTGGCACTGAAGCTTTCTTT
cdr3_aa: CAWSGQGGTEAFF

v_call: TRBV7-8
clone_size: NA
d_call: NA
j_call: TRBJ2-3
cdr3_nt: TGTGCCAGCAGCCCTTTGTCGCTGTCGAGAGGAGATACGCAGTATTTT
cdr3_aa: CASSPLSLSRGDTQYF

v_call: TRBV20-1
clone_size: many
d_call: NA
j_call: TRBJ1-2
cdr3_nt: TGCAGTGCTAGAGATTTCACGAATTACTATGGCTACACCTTC
cdr3_aa: CSARDFTNYYGYTF

v_call: TRBV7-9
clone_size: NA
d_call: TRBD2
j_call: TRBJ2-7
cdr3_nt: TGTGCCAGCAGCTCTAGCGGGAGTTCCTACGAGCAGTACTTC
cdr3_aa: CASSSSGSSYEQYF

v_call: TRBV5-1
clone_size: NA
d_call: NA
j_call: TRBJ1-4
cdr3_nt: TGCGCCAGCAGCCCGGGCGGGGGCCAAGAAAAACTGTTTTTT
cdr3_aa: CASSPGGGQEKLFF

v_call: TRBV12-3/TRBV12-4
clone_size: many
d_call: TRBD2
j_call: TRBJ2-1
cdr3_nt: TGTGCCAGCAGTCAGCGGGAGGTGAATGAGCAGTTCTTC
cdr3_aa: CASSQREVNEQFF

v_call: TRBV27
clone_size: NA
d_call: NA
j_call: TRBJ2-4
cdr3_nt: TGTGCCTCCAAGGGGGACATTCAGTACTTC
cdr3_aa: CASKGDIQYF

v_call: TRBV7-2
clone_size: NA
d_call: TRBD1
j_call: TRBJ2-3
cdr3_nt: TGTGCCAGCAGCTTTACTGACAGGGGCACAGATACGCAGTATTTT
cdr3_aa: CASSFTDRGTDTQYF

v_call: TRBV7-2
clone_size: NA
d_call: NA
j_call: TRBJ1-5
cdr3_nt: TGTGCCAGCAGCTTAAGTGTCAATAGCAATCAGCCCCAGCATTTT
cdr3_aa: CASSLSVNSNQPQHF

v_call: TRBV7-9
clone_size: NA
d_call: TRBD2
j_call: TRBJ2-1
cdr3_nt: TGTGCCAGCAGCCCGCTGGGACTAGCGGGAGGTCGGGTGCAGTTCTTC
cdr3_aa: CASSPLGLAGGRVQFF

v_call: TRBV5-1
clone_size: few
d_call: TRBD1
j_call: TRBJ2-1
cdr3_nt: TGCGCCAGCAGCTTGACCGGGACAGGAGGTACGAATGAGCAGTTCTTC
cdr3_aa: CASSLTGTGGTNEQFF

v_call: TRBV7-9
clone_size: few
d_call: NA
j_call: TRBJ2-1
cdr3_nt: TGTGCCAGCAGCCCCCCATATCGGGCGGCCTCCTACAATGAGCAGTTCTTC
cdr3_aa: CASSPPYRAASYNEQFF

v_call: TRBV27
clone_size: NA
d_call: NA
j_call: TRBJ1-2
cdr3_nt: TGTGCCAGCAGTCTCACCGATGACAACTATGGCTACACCTTC
cdr3_aa: CASSLTDDNYGYTF

v_call: TRBV28
clone_size: NA
d_call: NA
j_call: TRBJ1-2
cdr3_nt: TGTGCCAGCAGTTTCACTAACTATGGCTACACCTTC
cdr3_aa: CASSFTNYGYTF

v_call: TRBV5-4
clone_size: NA
d_call: NA
j_call: TRBJ2-1
cdr3_nt: TGTGCCAGCAGCTTGGACGGCCCATTCAACAATGAGCAGTTCTTC
cdr3_aa: CASSLDGPFNNEQFF

v_call: TRBV11-2
clone_size: NA
d_call: NA
j_call: TRBJ2-3
cdr3_nt: TGTGCCAGCAGCCCCCCGGGGTGGGAGGGCACAGATACGCAGTATTTT
cdr3_aa: CASSPPGWEGTDTQYF

v_call: TRBV18
clone_size: few
d_call: TRBD1
j_call: TRBJ2-1
cdr3_nt: TGTGCCAGCTCACCAGGACAGGGGTTGAATGAGCAGTTCTTC
cdr3_aa: CASSPGQGLNEQFF

v_call: TRBV6-1
clone_size: many
d_call: NA
j_call: TRBJ2-3
cdr3_nt: TGTGCCAGCAGCTTATGGTGGGTCACCACAGATACGCAGTATTTT
cdr3_aa: CASSLWWVTTDTQYF